The entry below describes one T cell receptor beta chain. Its antigen is still unknown. Base qualities are not at hand, and no much larger clone is one base apart. This sample is drawn from a study of blood T cell repertoires in COVID-19 (TCRdb year 2020). As for the study more broadly: Collaborator samples came from the United States, Italy and Spain and covered acute and convalescent phases of COVID-19. A de-identified subject ID, COVID-19 status, age in years and sex were almost always included in the sample metadata. Where HLA class I and class II types were available, the types were taken from metadata supplied by the sample provider, not from assay-based typing. Subjects who had been exposed to COVID-19, were actively infected with it, or had recovered from it provided the deeply sampled blood TCRbeta repertoires that made up the dataset. The samples were drawn from the first 160 participants of the ongoing ImmuneRACE study and from 1,254 subjects provided by 6 global collaborators. The repertoires were released in a freely available public database intended as a resource for research on the immune response to SARS-CoV-2. The material from the prospective study consisted of cDNA or gDNA derived from T cells, B-cell-depleted T cells, or PBMCs.

The full study reports these points: The quantity of clinical and demographic metadata differed by source and by participant and was supplied without curation.

Samples from volunteer blood donors who had recovered from COVID-19 were contributed by a second Seattle source. Whole blood was collected in K2EDTA tubes by collaborating institutions according to the institutions' own protocols. For TCRbeta analysis, collaborators shipped samples as frozen whole blood, isolated PBMCs, or DNA extracted from either of those sample types. The immunoSEQ Assay, a bias-controlled multiplex PCR, was used to amplify TCRbeta CDR3 regions from genomic DNA. In the source study's methods: The number of nucleated cells in each sample was estimated by amplification of reference gene primers within the assay. To quantify the absolute abundance of each unique TCRbeta CDR3 rearrangement, sequence reads were collapsed and filtered. For each sample, productive Simpson clonality was calculated by taking the square root of Simpson's diversity index across productive rearrangements. Sourced from immuneACCESS, this table was stored by TCRdb with only in-frame sequences that have V and J called. A share of the clones is absent; for the studies checked, an unresolved V gene accounts for under half, and the remainder has no known explanation. Clone size and the V and J calls come from that table; the DNA yielded D and trimming. Within this sample are hundreds of thousands of clones, with 87% of them counted one time only. The ten top clones hold about 1.6% of the sample.

In the germline V gene, CDR1 corresponds to SGHDT and CDR2 to YYEEEE. The CDR3 covers 13 residues, taking in both the cysteine and the phenylalanine. Solely the CDR3 DNA is kept, with 39 bases framed from the first base. V is clipped by 0 bases and J by 8 bases, and the sequence between their germline boundaries is 10 bases long. The rearranged chain carries TRBV5-6 and TRBJ2-3; the D gene identity is not certain. The origin of this receptor is a woman aged 35 to 49 who had recovered from COVID-19. Sequenced material: peripheral blood. The nucleotide sequence reads TGTGCCAGCAGCTTGGAGTTGCGGTCTACGCAGTATTTT. This sequence encodes CASSLELRSTQYF.